This T cell receptor (beta chain) derives from a study of cytomegalovirus exposure and HLA in healthy donors (dated by TCRdb to the late 2010s). Regarding the complete study: An earlier analysis of several hundred of the donors reported 276 Gb of sequence data and more than 90 million unique TCR beta sequences from about 179 million T cells. Donor age, sex, ethnicity and CMV serostatus were collected together with the repertoire data. Four to six DR-DQ haplotypes were handled as single units for association and clustering because linkage in the cohort was strong. Of the 300 to 400 genotyped donors, over 70% fell in the genetic ancestry cluster associated with self-reported Caucasian donors. To predict cytomegalovirus infection status, the study brought together high-throughput TCR immunosequencing, statistical association of individual TCRs with disease status, and machine learning. Besides the first cohort of roughly 660 subjects, a separate validation cohort made up of 120 different subjects was used. The study profiled the T cell repertoires of under 850 subjects by immunosequencing and related them to cytomegalovirus serostatus. Both class I and class II loci were covered by HLA typing, at four-digit resolution. An early release covering approximately 600 HLA-typed donors comprised about 300 gigabases of sequencing data and around 85 million unique TCR sequences. All discovery cohort repertoires had been generated on a single sequencing platform. The study aimed to test whether cataloging public T cell receptors could reveal signatures of past pathogen exposure. The later analysis used no new phenotypic data to find candidate immune exposures, relying instead on TCR beta sequences and their occurrence across donors. The number of donors typed differed by locus, with 629-630 for A, B, C, DRB1 and DQB1, more than 500 for DQA1, 600 to 610 for DPA1, and some 440 for DPB1. To study patterns of TCR occurrence, a later analysis re-analyzed previously published TCR beta repertoires from 600 to 750 donors and added high-resolution HLA genotyping. On average, approximately 250,000 unique TCR beta nucleotide sequences were sequenced per donor among a few hundred genotyped donors of the cohort, with about 17% of those sequences being non-productive. Genome-wide SNP genotypes for about 65% of the roughly 700 donors were used in a later genetic analysis, which treated that subset as a discovery cohort. An earlier analysis of several hundred of the donors applied high-throughput TCR beta sequencing to assess whether each TCR beta V gene segment acted as functional or pseudogenic.

In the case of this clone: Its antigen is not yet known. No much larger clonotype is one base removed from it; base qualities were not supplied.

The library relied on the immunoSEQ multiplex PCR assay. For the multiplex PCR, a mixture combining 60 forward primers for TCR Vbeta segments and 13 reverse primers for TCR Jbeta segments was used. Amplification of the CDR3 region of rearranged TCR beta genes was performed with a multiplex PCR assay on genomic DNA. On the Illumina HiSeq System, the amplified TCR beta libraries were sequenced as 87-base-pair reads. The paper's processing steps were these. Across the 670 or so repertoires, a later analysis counted roughly 77 million unique TCR beta chains, about 10 million of which were shared by at least two donors. To remove PCR and sequencing errors, raw reads were error-corrected and collapsed into unique sequences using a nearest-neighbor algorithm that merged closely related sequences. Alignment of CDR3 sequences to IMGT reference sequences was used to assign V, D and J gene segments. For a sequence to be retained, a match of at least six nucleotides was required to both a V gene segment and a J gene segment. A rearrangement was called productive if the CDR3 had no stop codons and remained in frame with V and J, and every other rearrangement was called non-productive. CDR3 was defined by IMGT convention, running from the second conserved V-encoded cysteine to the conserved J-encoded phenylalanine. In an earlier analysis of around 540 of the donors, sequences lacking an unambiguous match to a single V gene segment were excluded. An earlier analysis of approximately 590 of the donors classified V segments as functional when productive rearrangements were above 56.7% and as segregating when the standard deviation between donors was above 5%. A statistical classification framework was developed to diagnose cytomegalovirus status using the catalog of TCR beta chain sequences. V and J gene assignment, in a later analysis, came from comparing TCR nucleotide sequences with IMGT/GENE-DB human TR gene sequences. A later analysis assigned CDR3 sequences and most-parsimonious VDJ recombination scenarios with the TCRdist pipeline. In a later analysis, every TCR beta chain was defined by the combination of its CDR3 amino acid sequence and its V-gene family, and reads without a unique V-gene family were dropped. To address suspected cross-contamination and a sequencing artifact, a later analysis removed around 600 highly shared, low-generation-probability nucleotide sequences. A later analysis calculated a clonal expansion index for each public chain from normalized within-repertoire ranks of inferred template counts. In a later analysis, generation probabilities were computed using a VDJ recombination model fitted to out-of-frame rearrangements, and the results were checked against IGoR. Hypergeometric tests were used in a later analysis to score TCR-TCR, TCR-HLA and TCR-CMV co-occurrence, with a repertoire-size bias correction applied to the TCR pairs. A later analysis estimated false discovery rates by permuting HLA or CMV assignments 20 times. In a later analysis, co-occurring TCRs were grouped using DBSCAN, with TCRdist sequence similarity added in when clustering inside HLA-allele-positive subsets. Repertoires with fewer than 30,000 or more than 120,000 public chains, plus five repertoires with anomalous nucleotide sharing, were excluded from co-occurrence clustering. TCRdb carries this immuneACCESS record with in-frame sequences only. Its versions omit some clonotypes, under half of them owing to an unresolved V gene in the studies checked, with the rest unexplained. V and J calls and clone size are given by that table; D and trimming were obtained from the DNA. For this sample there are about 150,000 clones; 60% to 80% appear just once. The top ten clonotypes cover roughly 10% of the sample.

The study at large found these results: A later analysis found that most CMV-associated TCR beta chains appeared HLA-restricted, with HLA associations seemingly driven largely by CMV exposure. Because HLA typing was unavailable for some donors at each locus, only the typed subset was used in association tests. In an earlier analysis of several hundred of the donors, most TCR beta V segments were observed in productive rearrangements about 87% or about 30% of the time, broadly matching IMGT annotations. A few of the identified cytomegalovirus-associated TCR beta chains were confirmed in vitro to be specific for cytomegalovirus antigens. The study gave a list of 150 to 200 TCR beta chains associated with cytomegalovirus. In a later genetic analysis, a missense DCLRE1C variant was associated with V-gene and J-gene trimming of TCR beta chains, and the association was replicated in an independent cohort. When HLA alleles, especially DR and DQ, strongly co-occurred, TCR associations were difficult to assign to individual alleles. A later analysis found that HLA-associated TCR beta chains were more clonally expanded and had lower generation probabilities than equally common non-associated chains. At a false discovery rate of 0.05, a later analysis linked about 17,000 TCR beta sequences to specific HLA alleles. A group of highly shared sequence variants was considered likely to be a technical artifact of the sequencing pipeline. Roughly uniform sequencing depth across donors was assumed in presence/absence analyses, although this assumption may not hold. Because counts were too low, about 18 rarely observed V segments, including chromosome 9 orphons, were left out of the earlier analysis of 500 to 650 of the donors. The 87-base-pair reads could not distinguish some IMGT-functional V segments, including TRBV6-2 and TRBV6-3, so those segments were excluded. Cytomegalovirus status was reported to be diagnosed by the classifier with high specificity and sensitivity in both the original and validation cohorts. Most TCR sequences were observed very rarely across donors, whereas some public TCRs were present in many individuals. This cohort had only TCR beta chains sequenced, and the lack of alpha or paired-chain data limited which features could be detected. For the cohort, immune exposure information was limited to CMV serostatus. According to a later genetic analysis, donors in an Asian-associated ancestry cluster had fewer N-insertions in productive TCRs than the approximately 630-donor mean. The authors suggested that the approach could potentially be extended to other disease states and immunological phenotypes. According to a later analysis, TCR association rates differed among HLA loci, with DRB1 alleles showing the most associated TCRs and HLA-C alleles showing the fewest. A later analysis reported that several top co-occurrence clusters appeared linked to parvovirus B19, influenza, CMV and Epstein-Barr virus. A further reported finding was that TCR beta sequences accurately predicted the HLA-A and HLA-B alleles for most subjects in the first cohort. Linkage disequilibrium might explain the correlated functional status among segregating V segments, but an unknown experimental factor could not be excluded.

V and J are truncated by 8 bases and 0 bases respectively, leaving an intervening sequence of 17 bases. Measured from the cysteine to the phenylalanine, the CDR3 is 16 residues long. Of the read, only the CDR3 DNA is kept; its 48 bases are in frame from base 1. Per the germline V gene (reference sequence), MNHEY is the CDR1 and SMNVEV is the CDR2. The cohort consisted of 666 healthy bone marrow donors. Cohort members were all nominally healthy when sampled, although unrecorded immune exposures were likely present. The donor was CMV seropositive and belonged to the group of 250 to 350 seropositive cohort members. Every donor gave a peripheral blood sample, and the peripheral blood mononuclear cells from that sample were used for TCR beta sequencing. The Qiagen DNeasy Blood Extraction Kit was used to extract genomic DNA from the blood cell samples.

What was sequenced was PBMCs. The V gene is TRBV27 and the J gene is TRBJ1-5; TRBD1 is a possible D gene, resting on 5 matching bases. The receptor's source is a man between 18 and 29 years old in good health and CMV-seropositive. The DNA is TGTGCCAGCCGTACCGACAGCGCAGGTAGCAATCAGCCCCAGCATTTT. Translated, this gives CASRTDSAGSNQPQHF.